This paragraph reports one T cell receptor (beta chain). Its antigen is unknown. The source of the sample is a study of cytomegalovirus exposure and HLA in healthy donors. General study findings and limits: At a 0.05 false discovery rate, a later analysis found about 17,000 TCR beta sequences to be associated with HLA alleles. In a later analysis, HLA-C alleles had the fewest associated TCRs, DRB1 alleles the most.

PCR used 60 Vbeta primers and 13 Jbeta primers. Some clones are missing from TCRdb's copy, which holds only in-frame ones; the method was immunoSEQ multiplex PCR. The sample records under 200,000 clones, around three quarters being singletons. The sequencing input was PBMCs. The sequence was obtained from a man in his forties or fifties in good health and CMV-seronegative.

The CDR3 DNA follows: TGTGCCAGTAGTATCCCGGGACAGGGGGCCTCAGATACGCAGTATTTT. Translated: CASSIPGQGASDTQYF. The J gene is TRBJ2-3, the V gene TRBV19; 12 bases are a match to TRBD1. CDR1 and CDR2 from the germline V gene are LNHDA and SQIVND (reference sequence). There are 16 residues in the CDR3. Trimming removed 3 bases from V and 4 bases from J; junction bases left unmatched: 5.